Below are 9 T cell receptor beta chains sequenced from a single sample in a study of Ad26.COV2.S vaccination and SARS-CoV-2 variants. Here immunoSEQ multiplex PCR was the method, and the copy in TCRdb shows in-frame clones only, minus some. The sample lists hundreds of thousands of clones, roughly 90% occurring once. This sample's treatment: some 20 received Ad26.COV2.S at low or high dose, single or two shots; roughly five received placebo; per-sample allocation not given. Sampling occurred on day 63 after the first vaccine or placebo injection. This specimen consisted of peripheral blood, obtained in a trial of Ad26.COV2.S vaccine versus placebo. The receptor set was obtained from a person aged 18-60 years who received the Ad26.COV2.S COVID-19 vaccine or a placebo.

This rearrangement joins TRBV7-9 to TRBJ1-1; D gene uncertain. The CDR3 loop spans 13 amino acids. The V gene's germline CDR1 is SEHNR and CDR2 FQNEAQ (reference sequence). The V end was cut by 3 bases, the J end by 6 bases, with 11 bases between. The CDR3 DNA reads TGTGCCAGCAGCTTCGGGTTAAGGTCTGAAGCTTTCTTT. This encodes CASSFGLRSEAFF.

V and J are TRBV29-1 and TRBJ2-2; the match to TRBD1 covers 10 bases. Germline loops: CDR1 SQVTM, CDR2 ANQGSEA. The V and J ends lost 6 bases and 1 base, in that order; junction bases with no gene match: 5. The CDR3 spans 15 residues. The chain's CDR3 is CSVRQGAKNTGELFF. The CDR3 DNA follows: TGCAGCGTAAGACAGGGGGCCAAGAACACCGGGGAGCTGTTTTTT.

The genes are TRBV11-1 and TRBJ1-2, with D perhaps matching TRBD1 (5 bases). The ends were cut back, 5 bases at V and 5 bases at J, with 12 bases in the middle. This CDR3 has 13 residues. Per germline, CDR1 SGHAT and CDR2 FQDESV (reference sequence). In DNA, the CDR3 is TGTGCCAGCAGCGCCAGGGTGGAGTATGGCTACACCTTC. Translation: CASSARVEYGYTF. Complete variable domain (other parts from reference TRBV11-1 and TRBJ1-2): EAEVAQSPRYKITEKSQAVAFWCDPISGHATLYWYRQILGQGPELLVQFQDESVVDDSQLPKDRFSAERLKGVDSTLKIQPAELGDSAMYLCASSARVEYGYTFGSGTRLTVV.

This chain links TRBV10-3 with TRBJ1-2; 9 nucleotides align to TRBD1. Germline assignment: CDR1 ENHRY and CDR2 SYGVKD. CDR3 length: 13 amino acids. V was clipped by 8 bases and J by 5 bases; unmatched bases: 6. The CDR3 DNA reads TGTGCCATCGGTTCGGGACAGGGATATGGCTACACCTTC. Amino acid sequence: CAIGSGQGYGYTF.

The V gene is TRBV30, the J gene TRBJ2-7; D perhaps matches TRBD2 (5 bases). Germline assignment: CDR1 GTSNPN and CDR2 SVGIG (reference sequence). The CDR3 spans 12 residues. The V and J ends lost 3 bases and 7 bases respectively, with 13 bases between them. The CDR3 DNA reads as TGTGCCTGGAGACGAACGGAGGAGGAGCAGTACTTC. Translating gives CAWRRTEEEQYF.

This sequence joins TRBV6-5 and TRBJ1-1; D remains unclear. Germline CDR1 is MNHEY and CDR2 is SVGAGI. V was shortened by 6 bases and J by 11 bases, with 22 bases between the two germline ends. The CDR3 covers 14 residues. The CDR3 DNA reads TGTGCCAGCAGAGGAGGATCAACCCTACGGTACGCTTTCTTT. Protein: CASRGGSTLRYAFF.

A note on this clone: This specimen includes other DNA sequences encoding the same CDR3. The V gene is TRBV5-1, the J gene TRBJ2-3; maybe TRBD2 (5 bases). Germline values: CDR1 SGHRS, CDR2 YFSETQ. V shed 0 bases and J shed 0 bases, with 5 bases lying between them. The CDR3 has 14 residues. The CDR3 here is CASSLGGSTDTQYF. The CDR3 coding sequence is TGCGCCAGCAGCTTGGGCGGGAGCACAGATACGCAGTATTTT.

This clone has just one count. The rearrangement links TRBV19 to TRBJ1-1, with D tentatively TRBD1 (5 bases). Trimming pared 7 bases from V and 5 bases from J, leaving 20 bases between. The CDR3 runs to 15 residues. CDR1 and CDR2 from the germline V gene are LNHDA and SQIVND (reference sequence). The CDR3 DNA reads TGTGCCAGTACCCCATTAACAGGCGGTGGGACTGAAGCTTTCTTT. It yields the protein CASTPLTGGGTEAFF.

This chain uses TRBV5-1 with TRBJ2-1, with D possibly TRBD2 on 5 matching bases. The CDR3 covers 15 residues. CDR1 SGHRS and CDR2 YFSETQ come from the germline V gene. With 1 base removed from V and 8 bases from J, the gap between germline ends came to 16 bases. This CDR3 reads CASSLLIGVVDEQFF. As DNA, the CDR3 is TGCGCCAGCAGCTTGTTGATCGGGGTTGTCGATGAGCAGTTCTTC.